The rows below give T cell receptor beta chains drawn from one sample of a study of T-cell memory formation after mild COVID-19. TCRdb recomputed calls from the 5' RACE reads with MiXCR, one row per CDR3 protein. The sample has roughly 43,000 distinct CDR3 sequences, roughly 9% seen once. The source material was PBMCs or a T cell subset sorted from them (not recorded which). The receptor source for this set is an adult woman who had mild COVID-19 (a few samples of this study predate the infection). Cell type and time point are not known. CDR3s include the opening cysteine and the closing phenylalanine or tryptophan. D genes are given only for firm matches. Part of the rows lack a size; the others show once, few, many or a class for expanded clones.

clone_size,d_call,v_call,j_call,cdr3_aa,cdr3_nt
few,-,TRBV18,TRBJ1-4,CASSSGTAGNNEKLFF,TGTGCCAGCTCATCCGGGACGGCGGGAAATAATGAAAAACTGTTTTTT
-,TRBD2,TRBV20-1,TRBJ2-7,CSARNALSSGHEQYF,TGCAGTGCCCGCAACGCTCTTTCTAGCGGTCACGAGCAGTACTTC
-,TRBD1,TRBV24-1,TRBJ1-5,CATSDPNRGLEQPQHF,TGTGCCACCAGTGACCCTAACAGGGGGCTGGAACAGCCCCAGCATTTT
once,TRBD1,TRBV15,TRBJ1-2,CATSRGLGQAANYGYTF,TGTGCCACCAGCAGAGGCTTAGGACAGGCCGCTAACTATGGCTACACCTTC
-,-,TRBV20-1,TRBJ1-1,CSARVPPGGGEAFF,TGCAGTGCTAGAGTGCCACCGGGTGGTGGTGAAGCTTTCTTT
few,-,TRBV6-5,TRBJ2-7,CASSPQPTYEQYF,TGTGCCAGCAGCCCCCAGCCTACCTACGAGCAGTACTTC
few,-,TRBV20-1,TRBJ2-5,CSAKEGRETQYF,TGCAGTGCTAAAGAAGGCCGAGAGACCCAGTACTTC
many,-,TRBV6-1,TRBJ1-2,CASSESGYGYTF,TGTGCCAGCAGCGAATCAGGCTATGGCTACACCTTC
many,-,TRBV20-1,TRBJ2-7,CSALRGYEQYF,TGCAGTGCTCTGAGGGGCTACGAGCAGTACTTC
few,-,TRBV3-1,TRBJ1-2,CASSQEFSARGYTF,TGTGCCAGCAGCCAAGAGTTTTCCGCTCGTGGCTACACCTTC
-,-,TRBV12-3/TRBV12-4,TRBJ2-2,CASSLEGGTNTGELFF,TGTGCCAGCAGTTTAGAAGGGGGAACGAACACCGGGGAGCTGTTTTTT
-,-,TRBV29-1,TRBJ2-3,CSVVGRRGAHTDTQYF,TGCAGCGTTGTCGGTCGTAGGGGGGCCCACACAGATACGCAGTATTTT
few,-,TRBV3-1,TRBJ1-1,CASSALNTEAFF,TGTGCCAGCAGCGCACTTAACACTGAAGCTTTCTTT
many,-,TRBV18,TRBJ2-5,CASSPGGTQYF,TGTGCCAGCTCACCGGGCGGGACCCAGTACTTC
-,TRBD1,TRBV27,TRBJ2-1,CASRGQGSSYNEQFF,TGTGCCAGCAGGGGACAGGGGAGCTCCTACAATGAGCAGTTCTTC
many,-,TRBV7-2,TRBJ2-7,CASSLRLEQYF,TGTGCCAGCAGTCTACGCCTCGAGCAGTACTTC
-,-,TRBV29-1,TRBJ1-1,CSAANRAGGAEAFF,TGCAGCGCTGCGAATAGGGCCGGTGGCGCTGAAGCTTTCTTT
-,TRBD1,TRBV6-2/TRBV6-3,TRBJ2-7,CASSDRVNYEQYF,TGTGCCAGCAGCGACAGGGTTAACTACGAGCAGTACTTC
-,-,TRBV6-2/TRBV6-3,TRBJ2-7,CASSYGRNVYEQYF,TGTGCCAGCAGTTACGGACGGAATGTCTACGAGCAGTACTTC
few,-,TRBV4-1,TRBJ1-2,CASSQDKGRGGYGYTF,TGCGCCAGCAGCCAAGATAAGGGCAGAGGGGGCTATGGCTACACCTTC
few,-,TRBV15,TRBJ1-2,CATSRDGRGAGGTNYGYTF,TGTGCCACCAGCAGAGATGGCCGGGGGGCGGGCGGAACTAACTATGGCTACACCTTC
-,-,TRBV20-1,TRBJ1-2,CSARHTGVSYGYTF,TGCAGTGCAAGGCATACAGGTGTCAGCTATGGCTACACCTTC
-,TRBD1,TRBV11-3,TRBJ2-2,CASSSSPGTVMAGELFF,TGTGCCAGCAGTTCGTCCCCGGGGACAGTGATGGCCGGGGAGCTGTTTTTT
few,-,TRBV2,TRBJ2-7,CASTPRTSPSSYEQYF,TGTGCCAGCACCCCCCGGACATCCCCGAGCTCCTACGAGCAGTACTTC
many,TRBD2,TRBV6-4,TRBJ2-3,CASSDSATSGGTDTQYF,TGTGCCAGCAGTGACTCCGCGACTAGCGGGGGCACAGATACGCAGTATTTT
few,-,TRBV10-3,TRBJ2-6,CASSTGANVLTF,TGTGCCTCATCAACTGGGGCCAACGTCCTGACTTTC
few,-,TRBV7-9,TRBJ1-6,CASSLAGNNSPLHF,TGTGCCAGCAGCTTAGCAGGGAACAATTCACCCCTCCACTTT
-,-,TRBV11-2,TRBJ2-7,CASSLDLPQQYF,TGTGCCAGCAGCTTAGACCTACCGCAGCAGTACTTC
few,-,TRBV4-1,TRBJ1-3,CASSPLRQGWRGNTIYF,TGCGCCAGCAGCCCACTGCGGCAGGGGTGGAGAGGAAACACCATATATTTT
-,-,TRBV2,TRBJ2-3,CASSEGPGTDTQYF,TGTGCCAGCAGTGAAGGTCCAGGGACAGATACGCAGTATTTT
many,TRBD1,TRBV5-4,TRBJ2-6,CASSLGQGSGANVLTF,TGTGCCAGCAGCTTGGGACAGGGATCTGGGGCCAACGTCCTGACTTTC
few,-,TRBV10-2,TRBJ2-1,CASKEGSRVSSYNEQFF,TGCGCCAGCAAGGAGGGGTCGAGAGTTAGCTCCTACAATGAGCAGTTCTTC
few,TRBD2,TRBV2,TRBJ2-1,CASSVLAGVNEQFF,TGTGCCAGCAGTGTACTAGCGGGAGTGAATGAGCAGTTCTTC
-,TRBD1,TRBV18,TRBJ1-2,CASSPQATGNYGYTF,TGTGCCAGCTCACCACAGGCGACAGGGAACTATGGCTACACCTTC